The 22 T cell receptor beta chains reported below all come from one sample, sequenced in a study of regulatory T cells in long-lasting Graves disease. Time point defined: newly diagnosed GD, antithyroid drugs for less than 3 months. Construction of the TCR library relied on RNA isolated from PBMCs. HTBI primers from iRepertoire and Arm-PCR of CDR3 regions yielded the TCR beta libraries. TCRdb re-called the multiplex PCR reads with MiXCR, one entry per CDR3 protein. Found here are roughly 410,000 distinct CDR3 sequences, 15% of them singletons; the top ten hold approximately 7.8%. These records were also assigned to another study, of T cells in Graves' hyperthyroidism and ophthalmopathy.

Sequenced material: peripheral blood mononuclear cells (PBMCs), taken at new diagnosis, from a patient treated with antithyroid drugs. These receptors originate from a woman in her 40s with Graves disease.

V and J are TRBV27 and TRBJ2-2, with TRBD2 identical over 11 bases. J was trimmed by 5 bases and V by 5 bases; bases with no gene match: 10. Germline V gene data show CDR1 as MNHEY and CDR2 as SMNVEV (reference sequence). The CDR3 consists of 17 residues. The DNA for the CDR3 is TGTGCCAGCAGTGACCCGGGACTAGCGGAGGGGACCGGGGAGCTGTTTTTT. Its protein product is CASSDPGLAEGTGELFF.

At least ten counts were recorded for this clonotype. The CDR3 protein is CASSPRGGGSSYEQYF. The CDR3 region has the DNA TGTGCCAGCAGCCCGCGTGGTGGCGGGAGCTCCTACGAGCAGTACTTC. The genes are TRBV11-2 and TRBJ2-7; 7 bases are a match to TRBD2. The CDR3 extends over 16 amino acids. J lost 0 bases, V lost 5 bases, and 10 bases had no gene match. Germline lookup yields CDR1 SGHAT and CDR2 FQNNGV.

Notes on this clonotype: A far larger clone is just one base off, so this is likely a read error. The V gene is TRBV2, the J gene TRBJ2-1, with D perhaps being TRBD1 or TRBD2 (5 bases each). The end of the DNA fits TRBJ2-5 better, so the J call may be wrong. The CDR3 length is 14 residues. CDR1 and CDR2 from the germline V gene are SNHLY and FYNNEI. The CDR3 is CAGSGGSMRETQYF. DNA of the CDR3: TGTGCCGGCAGTGGGGGATCCATGAGGGAGACCCAGTACTTC.

This clonotype has a count of ten or more. The chain combines TRBV3-1 with TRBJ1-2; no firm D call. V lost 1 base and J 7 bases, leaving 10 bases between the germline ends. The CDR3 has 13 amino acids. Germline CDR1 and CDR2: LGHDT and YNNKEL (reference sequence). The CDR3 DNA follows: TGTGCCAGCAGCCAAGTAATCGGGAGTGGCTACACCTTC. This sequence encodes CASSQVIGSGYTF.

This clonotype was seen many times. The DNA for the CDR3 is TGTGCCAGCAGCTTAGATCAGGCGGCAGGGAGCTCCTACAATGAGCAGTTCTTC. Translated: CASSLDQAAGSSYNEQFF. The gene calls are TRBV11-2 and TRBJ2-1; D tentatively fits TRBD1 or TRBD2 (5 bases each). Germline V gene lookup returns CDR1 SGHAT and CDR2 FQNNGV. The CDR3 sequence is 18 residues long. With 0 bases removed from V and 0 bases from J, the gap between germline ends came to 15 bases.

The chain combines TRBV6-2 or TRBV6-3 with TRBJ1-1; D might be TRBD1 (5 bases). Trimming stripped 2 bases from V and 1 base from J, with 14 bases between. The CDR3 extends over 16 amino acids. Germline lookup yields CDR1 MNHEY and CDR2 SVGEGT. This CDR3 is CASSYVGGPQNTEAFF. The CDR3 bases are TGTGCCAGCAGTTACGTCGGGGGACCCCAGAACACTGAAGCTTTCTTT.

Many counts were recorded for this clonotype. The chain carries TRBV4-3 and TRBJ2-1; 10 bases fit TRBD2. V shed 1 base, J shed 9 bases, and the junction held 9 bases outside the gene matches. CDR1 is LGHNA and CDR2 is YSLEER in the germline V gene. The CDR3 has 16 amino acids. The CDR3 DNA reads as TGCGCCAGCAGCCAAGGGGCAGCACCTAGCGGGGGTGAGCAGTTCTTC. It is translated as CASSQGAAPSGGEQFF.

This clonotype was detected ten times or more. V and J are TRBV28 and TRBJ1-5; D is unresolved. V was clipped by 2 bases and J by 10 bases, with 18 bases between them. CDR3 length: 15 amino acids. CDR1 is MDHEN and CDR2 is SYDVKM in the germline V gene. The CDR3 region has the DNA TGTGCCAGCAGTTTAATTCTGCAGGTTCGGGCTCCCCAGCATTTT. It translates to CASSLILQVRAPQHF.

The chain combines TRBV6-8 with TRBJ2-1, with TRBD1 matching 11 bases. The CDR3 length is 18 residues. Trimming removed 0 bases from V and 5 bases from J; junction bases left unmatched: 9. Germline V lookup: CDR1 MNHGY, CDR2 SAAAGT. In DNA, the CDR3 is TGTGCCAGCAGTTACTCGAAACGTAGGGGACAGGGGGACAATGAGCAGTTCTTC. Amino acids: CASSYSKRRGQGDNEQFF.

In this sample, this clonotype turned up many times. The rearrangement links TRBV12-3 or TRBV12-4 to TRBJ2-7, with 12 bases aligning to TRBD1. CDR3 length equals 20 residues. The junction had 24 bases not matched to a gene; V was cut back by 6 bases and J by 6 bases. The chain's CDR3 is CASRRGTGGRLAGALREQYF. The CDR3 DNA reads TGTGCCAGCAGGAGGGGGACAGGGGGCCGGCTAGCGGGAGCCCTACGCGAGCAGTACTTC.

The chain combines TRBV4-1 with TRBJ2-7; D might be TRBD2 (7 bases). CDR1 and CDR2 (germline): MGHRA, YSYEKL. The CDR3 sequence is 16 residues long. V was shortened by 2 bases and J by 2 bases, with 16 bases between the two germline ends. CDR3 amino acids: CASSQSGGAFTYEQYF. Written as DNA, the CDR3 is TGCGCCAGCAGCCAATCTGGGGGGGCCTTTACCTACGAGCAGTACTTC.

At least ten counts were recorded for this clonotype. The chain carries TRBV9 and TRBJ1-5, with 10 nucleotides matching TRBD1. CDR1 is SGDLS, CDR2 YYNGEE, per germline. This CDR3 has 15 amino acids. Trimming removed 3 bases from V and 5 bases from J; junction bases left unmatched: 5. CDR3 sequence (DNA): TGTGCCAGCAGCGGATCGGACAGGGGGGATCAGCCCCAGCATTTT. This encodes CASSGSDRGDQPQHF.

This clonotype was found a few times. One base away lies a much larger clone, so this may be a sequencing read error. The chain uses TRBV14 and TRBJ2-3, with TRBD1 identical over 8 bases. The J call may be in error: the DNA end matches TRBJ1-1 better. Per the germline V gene, CDR1 is SGHDN and CDR2 is FVKESK. The CDR3 has 18 amino acids. CDR3 sequence reads: CASSQQPTTGQGRTGAFF. DNA of the CDR3: TGTGCCAGCAGCCAACAGCCGACAACTGGACAGGGAAGGACTGGAGCTTTCTTT.

This clonotype came up many times. This rearrangement joins TRBV5-1 to TRBJ2-2; D perhaps matches TRBD1 (5 bases). The V end lost 0 bases, the J end lost 1 base, and 7 bases lay between the germline ends. The CDR3 loop spans 15 amino acids. Per the germline V gene, CDR1 is SGHRS and CDR2 is YFSETQ. CDR3 bases: TGCGCCAGCAGCTTGGCGACAGTGAACACCGGGGAGCTGTTTTTT. Its protein is CASSLATVNTGELFF.

This clonotype was seen at least ten times. The V gene is TRBV7-2, the J gene TRBJ1-2, with D unclear. Trimming took off 1 base at V and 8 bases at J, with 8 bases between the two ends. The germline V gene encodes CDR1 SGHTA and CDR2 FQGNSA. The CDR3 has 12 residues. CDR3 region: CASSLVGQGYTF. CDR3 sequence (DNA): TGTGCCAGCAGCTTAGTTGGCCAGGGCTACACCTTC.

In its sample, this clonotype was seen many times. V usage is TRBV12-3 or TRBV12-4 and J usage is TRBJ1-3; D not certain. The CDR3 contains 15 residues. V lost 1 base and J 2 bases, leaving 9 bases between the germline ends. The CDR3 DNA is TGTGCCAGCAGTTTAGACAACTCCCCTGGAAACACCATATATTTT. This codes for CASSLDNSPGNTIYF.

The chain employs TRBV7-9 and TRBJ2-5, with TRBD1 identical over 7 bases. CDR3 length: 14 amino acids. Trimming cost V 4 bases and J 4 bases; bases outside gene matches: 6. Germline values: CDR1 SEHNR, CDR2 FQNEAQ (reference sequence). CDR3 sequence (DNA): TGTGCCAGCAGCTCGCAAGGGGGCCGAGAGACCCAGTACTTC. It encodes CASSSQGGRETQYF. Based on the CDR3 plus reference TRBV7-9 and TRBJ2-5, the full variable domain is DTGVSQNPRHKITKRGQNVTFRCDPISEHNRLYWYRQTLGQGPEFLTYFQNEAQLEKSRLLSDRFSAERPKGSFSTLEIQRTEQGDSAMYLCASSSQGGRETQYFGPGTRLLVL.

The rearrangement links TRBV30 to TRBJ1-4; D is undetermined. Germline V gene lookup returns CDR1 GTSNPN and CDR2 SVGIG (reference sequence). This CDR3 is 12 amino acids long. V shed 1 base and J shed 15 bases, with 15 bases lying between them. The chain's CDR3 is CAWSARRERVFF. CDR3 bases: TGTGCCTGGAGTGCCCGACGAGAGAGGGTGTTTTTT.

This clonotype was observed at least ten times. The chain uses TRBV11-3 and TRBJ2-7, with 10 bases fitting TRBD1. The V gene end was trimmed by 0 bases and the J gene end by 5 bases; junction bases not matched to a gene: 7. This CDR3 has 16 residues. From germline, CDR1 is SGHNT and CDR2 YENEEA. The CDR3 DNA sequence: TGTGCCAGCAGCTTAGACTTAACCGGGACAGGGGACGAGCAGTACTTC. Its protein is CASSLDLTGTGDEQYF.

This clonotype was recorded at least ten times. The chain has TRBV20-1 and TRBJ2-3; maybe TRBD1 (6 bases). CDR1 is DFQATT and CDR2 is SNEGSKA in the germline V gene (reference sequence). V was cut by 1 base and J by 2 bases, with 16 bases left in between. The CDR3 sequence is 16 residues long. CDR3 protein: CSARARQGPYTDTQYF. The CDR3 DNA is TGCAGTGCTAGAGCCCGGCAGGGGCCTTACACAGATACGCAGTATTTT.

This clonotype showed up many times. The gene calls are TRBV18 and TRBJ2-1; 7 positions agree with TRBD1. The length of the CDR3 is 15 residues. Trimming cost V 3 bases and J 0 bases; bases outside gene matches: 2. Germline V gives CDR1 KGHSH, CDR2 LQKENI. The CDR3 loop is CASSPGQDSYNEQFF. The CDR3 DNA is TGTGCCAGCTCACCCGGACAGGACTCCTACAATGAGCAGTTCTTC. The full variable domain, in which reference TRBV18 and TRBJ2-1 provide the parts outside the CDR3, is NAGVMQNPRHLVRRRGQEARLRCSPMKGHSHVYWYRQLPEEGLKFMVYLQKENIIDESGMPKERFSAEFPKEGPSILRIQQVVRGDSAAYFCASSPGQDSYNEQFFGPGTRLTVL.

This clonotype was seen a handful of times. This chain connects TRBV19 to TRBJ1-1, with D tentatively TRBD1 (5 bases). Germline CDR1 is LNHDA and CDR2 is SQIVND (reference sequence). The CDR3 runs to 16 residues. V was shortened by 7 bases and J by 0 bases, with 18 bases between the two germline ends. The CDR3 spells CASTTTRGHMNTEAFF. CDR3 nucleotide sequence: TGTGCCAGTACCACAACCCGAGGACACATGAACACTGAAGCTTTCTTT.